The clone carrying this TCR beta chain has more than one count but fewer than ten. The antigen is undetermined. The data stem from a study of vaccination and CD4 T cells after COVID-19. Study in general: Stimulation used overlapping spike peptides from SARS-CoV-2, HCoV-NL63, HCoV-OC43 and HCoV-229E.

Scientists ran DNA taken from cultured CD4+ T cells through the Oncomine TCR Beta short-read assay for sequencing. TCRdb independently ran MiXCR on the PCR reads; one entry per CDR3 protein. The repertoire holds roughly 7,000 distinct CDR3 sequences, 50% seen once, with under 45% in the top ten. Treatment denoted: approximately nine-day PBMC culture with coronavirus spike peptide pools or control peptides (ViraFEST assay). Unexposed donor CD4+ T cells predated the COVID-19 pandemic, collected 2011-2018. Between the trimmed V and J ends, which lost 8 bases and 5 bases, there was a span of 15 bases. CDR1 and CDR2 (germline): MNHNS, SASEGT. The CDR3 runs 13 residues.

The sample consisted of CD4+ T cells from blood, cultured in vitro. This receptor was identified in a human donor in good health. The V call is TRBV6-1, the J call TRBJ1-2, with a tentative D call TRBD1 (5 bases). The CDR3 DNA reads TGTGCCAGCGGAGGGGCGCCAGGGTATGGCTACACCTTC. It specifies CASGGAPGYGYTF.